A selection of T cell receptor beta chains follows, all from one sample in a study of T cell responses to AZD1222 COVID-19 vaccine. Assay: immunoSEQ multiplex PCR; the TCRdb copy retains only in-frame clones and omits some. The repertoire holds 90,000 to 120,000 clones, with approximately 89% as singletons. Sequencing used peripheral blood, obtained on day 0 of MenACWY control vaccination. The receptor source for this set is an adult in good health. Both conserved end residues are part of each CDR3. Each record gives: CDR3 DNA, CDR3 protein, D gene, clone size, J gene, V gene. A D gene is named only where the DNA matches it firmly. Size values are once, few and many counts, or a class for expanded clones, and some rows have none.

CDR3 DNA: TGCAGTGCTTTGGGTAAAGGCTACACCTTC
CDR3 protein: CSALGKGYTF
D gene: -
clone size: -
J gene: TRBJ1-2
V gene: TRBV20-1

CDR3 DNA: TGCGCCAGCAGCGGGACGGGGAACACCGGGGAGCTGTTTTTT
CDR3 protein: CASSGTGNTGELFF
D gene: -
clone size: -
J gene: TRBJ2-2
V gene: TRBV5-1

CDR3 DNA: TGCGCCAGCAGCTCCCTGACAGGGTCGAACACCGGGGAGCTGTTTTTT
CDR3 protein: CASSSLTGSNTGELFF
D gene: TRBD1
clone size: once
J gene: TRBJ2-2
V gene: TRBV5-1

CDR3 DNA: TGTGCCAGCAGGACCGACAGGGGCGGGTTCCACGAGCAGTACTTC
CDR3 protein: CASRTDRGGFHEQYF
D gene: TRBD1
clone size: -
J gene: TRBJ2-7
V gene: TRBV7-2

CDR3 DNA: TGTGCCAGCAGCTTTGACAAGGGAGGTCGTAATACCGGGGAGCTGTTTTTT
CDR3 protein: CASSFDKGGRNTGELFF
D gene: -
clone size: -
J gene: TRBJ2-2
V gene: TRBV5-6

CDR3 DNA: TGTGCCATCAGTGCTGGGACAGGGGATGTAAGGAGAGGCTACACCTTC
CDR3 protein: CAISAGTGDVRRGYTF
D gene: TRBD1
clone size: -
J gene: TRBJ1-2
V gene: TRBV10-3

CDR3 DNA: TGTGCCAGCAGCGGGACTTCAGATACGCAGTATTTT
CDR3 protein: CASSGTSDTQYF
D gene: -
clone size: -
J gene: TRBJ2-3
V gene: TRBV27

CDR3 DNA: TGTGCCAGCGCCCGGACCGCTCCCTACGAGCAGTACTTC
CDR3 protein: CASARTAPYEQYF
D gene: -
clone size: -
J gene: TRBJ2-7
V gene: TRBV28

CDR3 DNA: TGTGCCAGTAGCCAACCCTCAGAAGCGGGGACCTCTGGGGCCAACGTCCTGACTTTC
CDR3 protein: CASSQPSEAGTSGANVLTF
D gene: TRBD2
clone size: -
J gene: TRBJ2-6
V gene: TRBV19

CDR3 DNA: TGTGCCACCAGTGATTTGTTCAACGAGCAGTACTTC
CDR3 protein: CATSDLFNEQYF
D gene: -
clone size: medium-sized
J gene: TRBJ2-7
V gene: TRBV24-1

CDR3 DNA: TGCGCCAGCAGCTTGGCCGGGAGGCAAGCCGATGAGCAGTTCTTC
CDR3 protein: CASSLAGRQADEQFF
D gene: TRBD2
clone size: -
J gene: TRBJ2-1
V gene: TRBV5-1

CDR3 DNA: TGTGCCAGCAGTTTGGACTCAGGTTGGCAAGAGACCCAGTACTTC
CDR3 protein: CASSLDSGWQETQYF
D gene: -
clone size: -
J gene: TRBJ2-5
V gene: TRBV5-6

CDR3 DNA: TGTGCCAGCAGTCTTCCCGGACCGGGCCCCTACAATGAGCAGTTCTTC
CDR3 protein: CASSLPGPGPYNEQFF
D gene: -
clone size: few
J gene: TRBJ2-1
V gene: TRBV28

CDR3 DNA: TGCGCCAGCAGCACCGGACAGGTCGGCTACACCTTC
CDR3 protein: CASSTGQVGYTF
D gene: TRBD1
clone size: -
J gene: TRBJ1-2
V gene: TRBV5-1

CDR3 DNA: TGCGCCAGCAGCACGGGACACTCGAACACCGGGGAGCTGTTTTTT
CDR3 protein: CASSTGHSNTGELFF
D gene: -
clone size: -
J gene: TRBJ2-2
V gene: TRBV5-1

CDR3 DNA: TGTGCCAGCAGCATACGACATAGGGGTCGGACGAACACTGAAGCTTTCTTT
CDR3 protein: CASSIRHRGRTNTEAFF
D gene: -
clone size: -
J gene: TRBJ1-1
V gene: TRBV13

CDR3 DNA: TGTGCCAGCAGTCAATCCGGGACAGGGGGTAATGGGGCCAACGTCCTGACTTTC
CDR3 protein: CASSQSGTGGNGANVLTF
D gene: TRBD1
clone size: -
J gene: TRBJ2-6
V gene: TRBV6-6

CDR3 DNA: TGTGCCAGCAGCTTAAGTACAGGGGATAACTATGGCTACACCTTC
CDR3 protein: CASSLSTGDNYGYTF
D gene: TRBD1
clone size: -
J gene: TRBJ1-2
V gene: TRBV7-3